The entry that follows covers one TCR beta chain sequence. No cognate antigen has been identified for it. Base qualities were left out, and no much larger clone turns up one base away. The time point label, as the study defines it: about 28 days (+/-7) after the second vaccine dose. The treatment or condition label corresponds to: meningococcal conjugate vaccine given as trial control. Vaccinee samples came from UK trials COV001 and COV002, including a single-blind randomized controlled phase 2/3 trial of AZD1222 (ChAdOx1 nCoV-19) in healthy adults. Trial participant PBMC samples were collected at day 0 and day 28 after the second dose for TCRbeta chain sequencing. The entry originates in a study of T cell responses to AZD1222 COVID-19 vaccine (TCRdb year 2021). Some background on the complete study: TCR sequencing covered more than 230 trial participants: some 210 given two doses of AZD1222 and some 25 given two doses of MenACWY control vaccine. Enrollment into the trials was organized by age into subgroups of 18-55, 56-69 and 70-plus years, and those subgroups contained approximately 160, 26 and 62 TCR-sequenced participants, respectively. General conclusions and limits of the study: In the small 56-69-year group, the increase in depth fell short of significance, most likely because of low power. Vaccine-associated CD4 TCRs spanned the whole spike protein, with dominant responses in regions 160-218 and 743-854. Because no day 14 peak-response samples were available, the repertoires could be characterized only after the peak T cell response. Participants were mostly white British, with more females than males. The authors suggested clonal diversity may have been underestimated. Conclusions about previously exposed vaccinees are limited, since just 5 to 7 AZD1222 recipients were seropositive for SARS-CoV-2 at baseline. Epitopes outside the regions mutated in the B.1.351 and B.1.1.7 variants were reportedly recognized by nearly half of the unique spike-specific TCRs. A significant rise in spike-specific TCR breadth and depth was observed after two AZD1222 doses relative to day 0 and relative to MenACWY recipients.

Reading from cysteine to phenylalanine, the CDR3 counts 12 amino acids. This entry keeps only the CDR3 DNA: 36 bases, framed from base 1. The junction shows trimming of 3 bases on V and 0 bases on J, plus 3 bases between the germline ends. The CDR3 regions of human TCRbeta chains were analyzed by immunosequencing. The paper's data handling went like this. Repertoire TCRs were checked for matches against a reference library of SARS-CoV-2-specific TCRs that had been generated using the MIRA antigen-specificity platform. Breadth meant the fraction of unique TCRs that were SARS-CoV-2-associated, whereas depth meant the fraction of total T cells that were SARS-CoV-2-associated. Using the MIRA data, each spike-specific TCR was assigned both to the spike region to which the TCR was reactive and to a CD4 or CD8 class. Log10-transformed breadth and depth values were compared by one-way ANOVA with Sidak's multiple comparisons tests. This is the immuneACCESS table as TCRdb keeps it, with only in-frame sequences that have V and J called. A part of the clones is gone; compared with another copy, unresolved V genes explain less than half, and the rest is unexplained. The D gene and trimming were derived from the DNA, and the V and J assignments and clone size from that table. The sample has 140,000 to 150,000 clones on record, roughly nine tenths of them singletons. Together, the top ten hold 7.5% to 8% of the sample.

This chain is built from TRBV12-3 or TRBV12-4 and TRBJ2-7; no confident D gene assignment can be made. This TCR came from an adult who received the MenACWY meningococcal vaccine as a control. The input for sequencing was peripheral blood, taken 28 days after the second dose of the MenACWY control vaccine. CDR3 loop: CASSLYSYEQYF. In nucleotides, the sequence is TGTGCCAGCAGTTTGTACTCCTACGAGCAGTACTTC.